A selection of T cell receptor beta chains follows, all from one sample in a study of shared clonotypes between healthy human individuals. Here immunoSEQ multiplex PCR was the method, and the copy in TCRdb shows in-frame clones only, minus some. Of over a million clones in the sample, around 82% were seen once. The sequenced sample was memory CD4+ T cells from PBMCs. These receptors were taken from a man aged 18 to 30 in good health. Some clones in this sample may be carry-over from other donors' samples. The CDR3 runs from the conserved cysteine through the conserved F or W. D genes are given only for firm matches. Clone size is stated in some rows and not others, as once, few, many or a class when expanded.

- | TRBD2 | TRBJ2-7 | TRBV29-1 | CSAGTSHSYEQYF | TGCAGCGCAGGGACTAGTCACTCCTACGAGCAGTACTTC
- | - | TRBJ2-1 | TRBV5-1 | CASSLASVTYNEQFF | TGCGCCAGCAGCTTGGCCAGCGTAACCTACAATGAGCAGTTCTTC
once | - | TRBJ2-7 | TRBV7-2 | CASSSPLSYEQYF | TGTGCCAGCAGCTCCCCCCTGTCCTACGAGCAGTACTTC
- | - | TRBJ2-3 | TRBV18 | CASSGEAGADTQYF | TGTGCCAGCTCAGGGGAGGCAGGGGCAGATACGCAGTATTTT
- | TRBD1 | TRBJ2-3 | TRBV28 | CASSFLTGETDTQYF | TGTGCCAGCAGTTTCCTCACAGGGGAGACAGATACGCAGTATTTT
few | - | TRBJ1-1 | TRBV7-9 | CASSREQGTEAFF | TGTGCCAGCAGCCGGGAACAGGGCACTGAAGCTTTCTTT
- | - | TRBJ2-1 | TRBV10-2 | CASSVRNSLYNEQFF | TGCGCCAGCAGTGTGCGGAATTCCCTCTACAATGAGCAGTTCTTC
many | - | TRBJ1-1 | TRBV7-8 | CASSLVQGNTEAFF | TGTGCCAGCAGCTTAGTACAGGGGAACACTGAAGCTTTCTTT
- | - | TRBJ1-2 | TRBV30 | CAGGGKRGANYGYTF | TGTGCCGGAGGGGGGAAGAGAGGAGCAAACTATGGCTACACCTTC
- | TRBD2 | TRBJ2-1 | TRBV5-4 | CASSLALAGVNNEQFF | TGTGCCAGCAGCTTGGCACTAGCGGGGGTAAACAATGAGCAGTTCTTC
- | TRBD1 | TRBJ1-1 | TRBV5-1 | CASSRGTGMMTEAFF | TGCGCCAGCAGCCGGGGGACAGGGATGATGACTGAAGCTTTCTTT
- | - | TRBJ2-3 | TRBV11-1 | CASSLISGSTDTQYF | TGTGCCAGCAGCTTAATTAGCGGAAGCACAGATACGCAGTATTTT
once | - | TRBJ1-5 | TRBV6-1 | CASNSNQPQHF | TGTGCCAGCAATAGCAATCAGCCCCAGCATTTT
- | TRBD1 | TRBJ2-2 | TRBV18 | CASSQGDTGELFF | TGTGCCAGCTCCCAGGGGGACACCGGGGAGCTGTTTTTT
- | TRBD1 | TRBJ1-2 | TRBV19 | CASRDRGYPNYGYTF | TGTGCCAGCCGGGACAGGGGTTACCCTAACTATGGCTACACCTTC
- | - | TRBJ2-2 | TRBV5-1 | CASSLSLTGELFF | TGCGCCAGCAGCTTGTCCCTTACCGGGGAGCTGTTTTTT
- | - | TRBJ2-7 | TRBV6-5 | CASSYQVPPTYEQYF | TGTGCCAGCAGTTACCAGGTACCCCCAACCTACGAGCAGTACTTC
few | TRBD1 | TRBJ2-3 | TRBV6-5 | CATKGQGADTQYF | TGTGCCACCAAGGGACAGGGGGCAGATACGCAGTATTTT
- | TRBD1 | TRBJ1-1 | TRBV9 | CASSALDRGEAFF | TGTGCCAGCAGCGCCTTAGACAGGGGTGAAGCTTTCTTT
- | - | TRBJ2-1 | TRBV7-3 | CASSLRGGLEQFF | TGTGCCAGCAGCTTACGGGGCGGACTTGAGCAGTTCTTC
- | - | TRBJ1-6 | TRBV30 | CAWSVMGRRSYNSPLHF | TGTGCCTGGAGTGTAATGGGACGCCGCTCCTATAATTCACCCCTCCACTTT
- | - | TRBJ2-1 | TRBV15 | CATSLGYEQFF | TGTGCCACCAGCTTGGGTTATGAGCAGTTCTTC
- | - | TRBJ1-2 | TRBV4-2 | CASSHETGRMNGYTF | TGTGCCAGCAGCCATGAGACCGGGCGGATGAATGGCTACACCTTC
- | TRBD2 | TRBJ2-5 | TRBV5-1 | CASSLESSGRETQYF | TGCGCCAGCAGCTTGGAGTCTAGCGGGAGGGAGACCCAGTACTTC
- | TRBD1 | TRBJ1-2 | TRBV28 | CASSAPDRERPCF | TGTGCCAGCAGCGCCCCGGACAGGGAACGGCCCTGCTTC